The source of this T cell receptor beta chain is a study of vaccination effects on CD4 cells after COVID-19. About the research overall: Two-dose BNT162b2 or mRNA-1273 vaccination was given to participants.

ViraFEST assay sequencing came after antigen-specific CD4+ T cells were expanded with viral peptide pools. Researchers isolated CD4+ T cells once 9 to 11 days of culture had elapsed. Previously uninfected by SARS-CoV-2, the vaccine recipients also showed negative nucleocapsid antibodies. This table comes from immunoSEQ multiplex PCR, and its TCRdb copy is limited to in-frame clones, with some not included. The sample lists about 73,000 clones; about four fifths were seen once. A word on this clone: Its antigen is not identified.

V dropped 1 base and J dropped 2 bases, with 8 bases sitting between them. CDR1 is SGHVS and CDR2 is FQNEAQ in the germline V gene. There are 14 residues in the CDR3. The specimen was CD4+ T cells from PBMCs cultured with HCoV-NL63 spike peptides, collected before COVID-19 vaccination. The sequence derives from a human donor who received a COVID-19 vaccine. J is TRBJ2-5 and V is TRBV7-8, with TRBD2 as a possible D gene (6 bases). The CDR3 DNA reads TGTGCCAGCAGCTTAGGGAGGGGACAAGAGACCCAGTACTTC. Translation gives CASSLGRGQETQYF.